Detailed here is one TCR beta chain. What it recognizes is unknown. Together with CD45RO+ cells, CCR7-negative CD45RA+ TemRA cells were included in CD8 memory. These data originate in a study of shared clonotypes between healthy human individuals. Trimming shortened V by 1 base and J by 0 bases, and 9 bases separated the two germline ends. Germline V lookup: CDR1 SEHNR, CDR2 FQNEAQ (reference sequence). The CDR3 runs to 15 residues. Findings and limits, study-wide: Memory subsets generally showed smaller estimated richness than naive subsets did.

Using immunoSEQ multiplex PCR, the repertoire was profiled, and TCRdb retains in-frame clones only, with some absent. The profile shows roughly 700,000 clones, 80% to 95% of them singletons. Specimen: memory CD8+ T cells from PBMCs. This sample's subset: CD45RO+ cells pooled with CCR7-negative TemRA cells. This clonotype originated in a man between 18 and 35 years old in good health. Some clones in this sample may be carry-over from other donors' samples. This rearrangement joins TRBV7-9 to TRBJ1-1, with D perhaps TRBD1 (6 bases). CDR3 in DNA: TGTGCCAGCAGCTTAGAGGGGGAGGTGAACACTGAAGCTTTCTTT. Translated: CASSLEGEVNTEAFF.